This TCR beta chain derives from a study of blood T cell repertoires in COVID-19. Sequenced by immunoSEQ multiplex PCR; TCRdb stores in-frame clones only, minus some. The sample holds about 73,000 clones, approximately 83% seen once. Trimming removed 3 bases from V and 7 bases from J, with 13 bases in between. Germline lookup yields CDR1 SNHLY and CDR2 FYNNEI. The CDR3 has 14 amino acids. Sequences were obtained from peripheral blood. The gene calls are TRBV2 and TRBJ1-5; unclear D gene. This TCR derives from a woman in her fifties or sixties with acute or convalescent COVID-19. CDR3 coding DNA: TGTGCCAGCAGTGATTGGAGGGTTGGGCAGCCCCAGCATTTT. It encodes CASSDWRVGQPQHF.